This T cell receptor beta chain was identified in a study of identical twins. Study-wide results and limits: Monozygotic twins shared more out-of-frame TCR alpha than recombination models predicted. Fewer insertions characterized abundant cord blood beta clonotypes, whereas memory repertoires showed none.

TCRdb fed the 5' RACE reads into MiXCR, producing one record per CDR3 protein. The sample lists about 240,000 distinct CDR3 sequences; over 9.5% were seen once. This clonotype was detected ten times or more. The antigen is unknown. Trimming pared 5 bases from V and 4 bases from J, leaving 21 bases between. The CDR3 loop spans 18 amino acids. Per germline, CDR1 MDHEN and CDR2 SYDVKM. The sample taken for sequencing was memory T cells sorted from blood. The receptor's source is a man aged 50 or older in good health. The rearrangement joins TRBV28 to TRBJ2-6; the D is unclear. The CDR3 spells CASSPRILGLLGANVLTF. The CDR3 region has the DNA TGTGCCAGCAGTCCCAGGATTTTAGGCCTCCTCGGGGCCAACGTCCTGACTTTC.